This record concerns one TCR beta chain sequence. Original methodology: Amplified reference gene primers provided the basis for estimating nucleated cell counts. Here immunoSEQ multiplex PCR was the method, and the copy in TCRdb shows in-frame clones only, minus some. D and trimming come from the DNA, and the V and J calls and clone size come from that table. This table has 95,000 to 150,000 clones, around four fifths appearing once. This entry belongs to a study of blood T cell repertoires in COVID-19. Background on the study: There were acute and convalescent COVID-19 samples, and they came from the United States, Italy and Spain.

Trimming removed 4 bases from V and 4 bases from J, with 14 bases in between. Germline-derived CDR1 and CDR2 are LGHNA and YSLEER. The length of the CDR3 is 15 residues. The chain is built from TRBV4-3 and TRBJ2-1; D possibly corresponds to TRBD2 (6 bases). The sequence was collected from a human donor in a cohort sampled during active COVID-19. The source material was peripheral blood. DNA of the CDR3: TGCGCCAGCAGCCTTCTTCCGGGAGATTACAATGAGCAGTTCTTC. Its translation is CASSLLPGDYNEQFF.